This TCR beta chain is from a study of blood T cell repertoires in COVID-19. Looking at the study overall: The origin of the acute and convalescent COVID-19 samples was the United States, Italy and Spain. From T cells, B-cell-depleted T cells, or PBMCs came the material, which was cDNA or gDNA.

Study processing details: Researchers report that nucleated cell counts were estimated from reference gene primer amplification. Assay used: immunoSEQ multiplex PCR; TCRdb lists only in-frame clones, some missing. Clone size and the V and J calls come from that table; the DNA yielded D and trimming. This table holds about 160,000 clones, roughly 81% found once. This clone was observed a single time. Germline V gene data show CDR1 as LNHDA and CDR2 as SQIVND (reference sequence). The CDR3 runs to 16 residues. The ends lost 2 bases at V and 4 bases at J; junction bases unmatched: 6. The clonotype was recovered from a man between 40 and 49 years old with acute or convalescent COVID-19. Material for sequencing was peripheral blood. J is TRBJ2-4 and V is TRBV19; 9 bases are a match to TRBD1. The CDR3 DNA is TGTGCCAGTAGTATACTCGGGGACAGGGAAAAAAACATTCAGTACTTC. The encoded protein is CASSILGDREKNIQYF.